This T cell receptor (beta chain) stems from a study of blood T cell repertoires in COVID-19. V shed 4 bases and J 8 bases; nucleotides not matched to a gene: 2. The CDR3 contains 12 residues. The germline CDR1 and CDR2 sequences are MNHEY and SVGAGI. Generated by immunoSEQ multiplex PCR, the TCRdb table keeps only in-frame clones and is missing some. The profile shows almost 250,000 clones, around nine tenths of them singletons. The sample comprised PBMCs or T cells enriched from blood (not recorded which). The TCR comes from a woman aged 30 to 39 who had recovered from COVID-19. V and J are TRBV6-5 and TRBJ2-1; 7 nucleotides match TRBD2. The CDR3 sequence is CASSLAGDEQFF. As DNA, the CDR3 is TGTGCCAGCAGTTTAGCGGGTGATGAGCAGTTCTTC.